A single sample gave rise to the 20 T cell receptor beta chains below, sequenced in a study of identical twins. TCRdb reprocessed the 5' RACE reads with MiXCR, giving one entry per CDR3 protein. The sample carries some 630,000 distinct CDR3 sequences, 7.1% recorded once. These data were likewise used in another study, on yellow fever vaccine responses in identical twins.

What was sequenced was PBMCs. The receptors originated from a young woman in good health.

The CDR3 DNA reads TGTGCCAGCTCCAGGACTAGCAAAGAGACCCAGTACTTC. Translated: CASSRTSKETQYF. The chain employs TRBV7-2 and TRBJ2-5, with 8 bases fitting TRBD2. Germline V gives CDR1 SGHTA, CDR2 FQGNSA. The CDR3 length is 13 residues. Unmatched junction bases numbered 5, after V lost 8 bases and J lost 3 bases.

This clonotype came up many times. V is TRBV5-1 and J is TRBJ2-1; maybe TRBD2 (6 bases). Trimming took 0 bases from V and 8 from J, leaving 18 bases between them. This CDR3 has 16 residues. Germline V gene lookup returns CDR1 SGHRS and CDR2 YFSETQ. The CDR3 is CASSLAQLAKVDEQFF. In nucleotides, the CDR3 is TGCGCCAGCAGCTTGGCCCAACTAGCAAAGGTTGATGAGCAGTTCTTC.

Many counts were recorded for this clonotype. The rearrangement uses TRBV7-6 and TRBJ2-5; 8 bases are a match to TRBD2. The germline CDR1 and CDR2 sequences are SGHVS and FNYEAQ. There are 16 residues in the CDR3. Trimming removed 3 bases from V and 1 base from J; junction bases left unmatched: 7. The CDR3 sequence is CASSFGHTSGQETQYF. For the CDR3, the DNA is TGTGCCAGCAGCTTTGGACATACTAGCGGCCAAGAGACCCAGTACTTC.

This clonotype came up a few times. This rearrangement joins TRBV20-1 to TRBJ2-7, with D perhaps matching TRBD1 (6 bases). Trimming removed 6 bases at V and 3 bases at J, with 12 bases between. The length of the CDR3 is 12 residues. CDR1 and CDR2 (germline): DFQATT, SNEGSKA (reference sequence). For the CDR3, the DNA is TGCAGTGCAGTGGCGGACAGCTACGAGCAGTACGTC. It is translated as CSAVADSYEQYV.

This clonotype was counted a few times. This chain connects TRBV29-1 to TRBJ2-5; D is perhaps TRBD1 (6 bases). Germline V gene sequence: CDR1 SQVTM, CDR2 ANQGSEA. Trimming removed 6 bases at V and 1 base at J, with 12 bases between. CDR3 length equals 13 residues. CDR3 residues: CSVADRSQETQYF. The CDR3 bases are TGCAGCGTCGCCGACAGGAGCCAAGAGACCCAGTACTTC. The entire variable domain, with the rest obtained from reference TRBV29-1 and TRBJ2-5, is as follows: SAVISQKPSRDICQRGTSLTIQCQVDSQVTMMFWYRQQPGQSLTLIATANQGSEATYESGFVIDKFPISRPNLTFSTLTVSNMSPEDSSIYLCSVADRSQETQYFGPGTRLLVL.

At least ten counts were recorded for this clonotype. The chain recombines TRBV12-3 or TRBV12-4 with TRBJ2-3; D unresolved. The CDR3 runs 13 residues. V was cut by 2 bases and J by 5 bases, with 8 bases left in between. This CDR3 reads CASSLLGVDTQYF. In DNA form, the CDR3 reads TGTGCCAGCAGTTTATTGGGCGTAGATACGCAGTATTTT.

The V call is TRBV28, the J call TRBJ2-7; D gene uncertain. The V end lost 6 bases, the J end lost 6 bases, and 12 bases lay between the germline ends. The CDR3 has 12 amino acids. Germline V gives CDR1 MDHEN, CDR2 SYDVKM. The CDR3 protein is CASSSRMREQYV. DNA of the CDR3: TGTGCCAGCAGCTCGCGGATGCGCGAGCAGTACGTC.

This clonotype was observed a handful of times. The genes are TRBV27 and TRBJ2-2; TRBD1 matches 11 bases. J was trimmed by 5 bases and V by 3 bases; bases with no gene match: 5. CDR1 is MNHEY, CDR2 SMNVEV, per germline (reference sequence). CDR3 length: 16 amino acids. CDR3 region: CASSLYRDRGTGELFF. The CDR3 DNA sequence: TGTGCCAGCAGTTTGTACCGGGACAGGGGGACCGGGGAGCTGTTTTTT.

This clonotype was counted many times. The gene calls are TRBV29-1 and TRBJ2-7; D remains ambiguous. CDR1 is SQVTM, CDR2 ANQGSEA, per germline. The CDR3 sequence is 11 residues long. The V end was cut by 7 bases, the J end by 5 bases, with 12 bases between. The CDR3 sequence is CSGNLGDEQYF. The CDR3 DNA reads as TGCAGCGGCAACCTTGGGGACGAGCAGTACTTC.

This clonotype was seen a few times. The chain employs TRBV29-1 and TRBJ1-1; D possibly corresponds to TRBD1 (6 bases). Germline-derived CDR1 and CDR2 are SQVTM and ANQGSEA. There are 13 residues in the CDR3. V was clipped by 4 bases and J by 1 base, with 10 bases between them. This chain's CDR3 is CSVGGTRNTEAFF. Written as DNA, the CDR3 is TGCAGCGTTGGTGGGACAAGGAACACTGAAGCTTTCTTT.

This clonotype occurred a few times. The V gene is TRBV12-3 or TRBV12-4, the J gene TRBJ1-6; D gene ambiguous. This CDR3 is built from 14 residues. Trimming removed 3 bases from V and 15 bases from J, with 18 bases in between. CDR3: CASSFGSGGRLLHF. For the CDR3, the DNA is TGTGCCAGCAGTTTCGGGTCAGGCGGGCGTCTCCTCCACTTT.

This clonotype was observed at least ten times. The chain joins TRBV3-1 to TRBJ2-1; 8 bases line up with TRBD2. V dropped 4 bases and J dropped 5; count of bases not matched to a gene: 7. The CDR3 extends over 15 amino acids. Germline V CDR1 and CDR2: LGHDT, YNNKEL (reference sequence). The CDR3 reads CASSRGTSTNNEQFF. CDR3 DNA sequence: TGTGCCAGCAGCCGGGGGACTAGTACTAACAATGAGCAGTTCTTC.

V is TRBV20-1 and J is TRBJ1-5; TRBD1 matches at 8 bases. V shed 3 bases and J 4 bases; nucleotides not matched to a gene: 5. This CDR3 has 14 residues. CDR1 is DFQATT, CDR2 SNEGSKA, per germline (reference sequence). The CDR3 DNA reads TGCAGTGCTAGTGGGGGGACAGGTAATCAGCCCCAGCATTTT. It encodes CSASGGTGNQPQHF.

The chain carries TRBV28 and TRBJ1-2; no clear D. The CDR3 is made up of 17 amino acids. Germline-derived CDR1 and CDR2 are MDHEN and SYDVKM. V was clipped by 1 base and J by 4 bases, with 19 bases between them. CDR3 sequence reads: CASSLSGSPQRPYGYTF. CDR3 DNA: TGTGCCAGCAGTTTATCGGGGTCCCCACAGAGACCCTATGGCTACACCTTC.

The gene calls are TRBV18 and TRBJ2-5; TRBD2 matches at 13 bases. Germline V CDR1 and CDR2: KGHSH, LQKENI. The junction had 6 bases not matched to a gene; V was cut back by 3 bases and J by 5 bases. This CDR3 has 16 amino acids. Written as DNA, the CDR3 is TGTGCCAGCTCACCTCGACTAGCGGGAGGCTTCGAGACCCAGTACTTC. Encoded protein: CASSPRLAGGFETQYF. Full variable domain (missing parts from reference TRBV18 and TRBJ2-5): NAGVMQNPRHLVRRRGQEARLRCSPMKGHSHVYWYRQLPEEGLKFMVYLQKENIIDESGMPKERFSAEFPKEGPSILRIQQVVRGDSAAYFCASSPRLAGGFETQYFGPGTRLLVL.

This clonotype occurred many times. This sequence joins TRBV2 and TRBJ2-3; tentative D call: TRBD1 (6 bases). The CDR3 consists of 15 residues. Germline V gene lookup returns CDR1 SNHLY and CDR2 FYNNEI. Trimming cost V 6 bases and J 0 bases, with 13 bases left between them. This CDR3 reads CASSRQDTSTDTQYF. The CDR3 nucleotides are TGTGCCAGCAGCCGACAGGATACTAGCACAGATACGCAGTATTTT.

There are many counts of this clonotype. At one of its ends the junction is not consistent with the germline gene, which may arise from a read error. CDR3 DNA sequence: TGTGCCAGCAGTGAAGAGAGGGGGCTGGGAACTGAAGTTTTCTTT. Protein sequence: CASSEERGLGTEVFF. The rearrangement joins TRBV2 to TRBJ1-1; 7 nucleotides match TRBD1. The CDR3 loop spans 15 amino acids. Per the germline V gene, CDR1 is SNHLY and CDR2 is FYNNEI.

CDR3 loop: CASSLGLAGARPTDTQYF. The CDR3 nucleotides read TGTGCCAGCAGTTTGGGGCTGGCGGGAGCGCGACCTACAGATACGCAGTATTTT. This sequence joins TRBV12-3 or TRBV12-4 and TRBJ2-3; 7 positions agree with TRBD2. Trimming at V came to 3 bases and at J to 3 bases, leaving 15 bases not matched to a gene. This CDR3 comprises 18 residues.

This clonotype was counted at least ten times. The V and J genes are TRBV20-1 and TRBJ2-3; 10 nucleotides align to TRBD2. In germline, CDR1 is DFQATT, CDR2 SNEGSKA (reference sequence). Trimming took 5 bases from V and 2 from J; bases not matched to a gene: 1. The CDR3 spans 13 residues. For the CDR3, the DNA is TGCAGTGCTGGACTAGCGGTCACAGATACGCAGTATTTT. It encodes CSAGLAVTDTQYF.

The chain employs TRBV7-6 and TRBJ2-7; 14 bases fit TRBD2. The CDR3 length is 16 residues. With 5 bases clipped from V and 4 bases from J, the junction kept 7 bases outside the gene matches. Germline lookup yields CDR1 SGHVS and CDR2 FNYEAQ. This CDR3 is CASSRGLAGERYEQYF. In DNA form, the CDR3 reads TGTGCCAGCAGCCGGGGACTAGCGGGAGAAAGGTACGAGCAGTACTTC.